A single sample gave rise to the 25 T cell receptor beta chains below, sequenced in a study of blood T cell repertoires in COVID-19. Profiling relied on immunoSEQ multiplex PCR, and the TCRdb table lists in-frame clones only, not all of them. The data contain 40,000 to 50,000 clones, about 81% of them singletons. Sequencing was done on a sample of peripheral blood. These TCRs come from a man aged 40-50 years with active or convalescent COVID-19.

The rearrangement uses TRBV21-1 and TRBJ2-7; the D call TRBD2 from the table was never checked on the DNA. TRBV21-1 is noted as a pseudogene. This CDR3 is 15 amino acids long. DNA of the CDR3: TGTGCCAGCAGCAATCTGCGGGGGGTTAACTACGAGCAGTACTTC. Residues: CASSNLRGVNYEQYF.

In nucleotides, the CDR3 is TGTGCCAGCAGTTTGTCTCGGGACTATGGCTACACCTTC. It encodes CASSLSRDYGYTF. The chain employs TRBV27 and TRBJ1-2, with D hard to call. Germline CDR1 is MNHEY and CDR2 is SMNVEV (reference sequence). Trimming left V 3 bases short and J 3 bases short, with 8 bases between. There are 13 residues in the CDR3.

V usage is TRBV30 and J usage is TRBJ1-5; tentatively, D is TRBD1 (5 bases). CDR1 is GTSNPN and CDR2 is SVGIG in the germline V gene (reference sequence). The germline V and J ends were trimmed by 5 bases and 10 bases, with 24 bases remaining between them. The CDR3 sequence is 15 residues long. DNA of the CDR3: TGTGCCTGGGGGTTAACAGGCAGGGCTGGAGAACCCCAGCATTTT. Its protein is CAWGLTGRAGEPQHF. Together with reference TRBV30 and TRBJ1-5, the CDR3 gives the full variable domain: SQTIHQWPATLVQPVGSPLSLECTVEGTSNPNLYWYRQAAGRGLQLLFYSVGIGQISSEVPQNLSASRPQDRQFILSSKKLLLSDSGFYLCAWGLTGRAGEPQHFGDGTRLSIL.

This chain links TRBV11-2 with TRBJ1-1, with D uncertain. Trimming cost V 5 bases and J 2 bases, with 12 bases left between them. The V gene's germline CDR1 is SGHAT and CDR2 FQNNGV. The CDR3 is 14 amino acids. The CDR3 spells CASSPQTSNTEAFF. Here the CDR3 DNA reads TGTGCCAGCAGCCCGCAAACAAGTAACACTGAAGCTTTCTTT.

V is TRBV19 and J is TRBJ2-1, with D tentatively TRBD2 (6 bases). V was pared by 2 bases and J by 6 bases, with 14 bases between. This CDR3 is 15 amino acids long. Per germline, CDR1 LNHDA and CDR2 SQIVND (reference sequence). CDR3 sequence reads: CASSILASDVNEQFF. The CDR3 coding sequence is TGTGCCAGTAGTATATTGGCTAGCGACGTCAATGAGCAGTTCTTC.

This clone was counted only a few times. CDR3 bases: TGTGCCTGGAGTGTACAAGAGGGCTTCGCAGCTTTCTTT. Translation gives CAWSVQEGFAAFF. The chain has TRBV30 and TRBJ1-1; D is unresolved. With 0 bases removed from V and 10 bases from J, the gap between germline ends came to 15 bases. The CDR3 spans 13 residues. The germline V gene encodes CDR1 GTSNPN and CDR2 SVGIG (reference sequence).

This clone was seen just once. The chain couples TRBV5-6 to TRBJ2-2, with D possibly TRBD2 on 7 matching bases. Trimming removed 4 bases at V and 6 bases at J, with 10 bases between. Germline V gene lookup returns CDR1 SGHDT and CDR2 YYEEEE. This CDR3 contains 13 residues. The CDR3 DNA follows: TGTGCCAGCAGCCCGGGGGGCCCCGGGGAGCTGTTTTTT. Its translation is CASSPGGPGELFF.

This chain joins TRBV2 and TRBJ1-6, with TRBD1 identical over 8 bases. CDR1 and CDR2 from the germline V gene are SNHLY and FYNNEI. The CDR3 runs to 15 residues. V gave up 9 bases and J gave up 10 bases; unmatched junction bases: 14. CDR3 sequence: CARAYTTGGGSPLHF. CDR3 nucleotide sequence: TGTGCCAGGGCCTACACAACAGGGGGAGGATCACCCCTCCACTTT.

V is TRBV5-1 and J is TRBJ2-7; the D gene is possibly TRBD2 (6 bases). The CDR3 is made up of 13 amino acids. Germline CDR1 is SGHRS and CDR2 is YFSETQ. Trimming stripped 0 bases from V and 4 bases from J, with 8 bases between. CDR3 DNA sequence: TGCGCCAGCAGCTTGGTGCGGGGATACGAGCAGTACTTC. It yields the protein CASSLVRGYEQYF.

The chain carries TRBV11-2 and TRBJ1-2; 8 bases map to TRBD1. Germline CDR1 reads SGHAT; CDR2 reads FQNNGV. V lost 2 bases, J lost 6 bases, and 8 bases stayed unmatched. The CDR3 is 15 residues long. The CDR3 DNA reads TGTGCCAGCAGCTTAACAGGACAGGGAAGGGATGGCTACACCTTC. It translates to CASSLTGQGRDGYTF.

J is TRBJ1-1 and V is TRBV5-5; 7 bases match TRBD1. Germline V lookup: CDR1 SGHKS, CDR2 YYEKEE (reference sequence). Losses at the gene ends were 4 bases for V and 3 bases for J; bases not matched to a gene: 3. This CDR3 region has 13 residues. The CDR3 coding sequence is TGTGCCAGCAGCCGACAGGGCTACACTGAAGCTTTCTTT. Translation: CASSRQGYTEAFF. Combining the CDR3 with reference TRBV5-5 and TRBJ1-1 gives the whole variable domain DAGVTQSPTHLIKTRGQQVTLRCSPISGHKSVSWYQQVLGQGPQFIFQYYEKEERGRGNFPDRFSARQFPNYSSELNVNALLLGDSALYLCASSRQGYTEAFFGQGTRLTVV.

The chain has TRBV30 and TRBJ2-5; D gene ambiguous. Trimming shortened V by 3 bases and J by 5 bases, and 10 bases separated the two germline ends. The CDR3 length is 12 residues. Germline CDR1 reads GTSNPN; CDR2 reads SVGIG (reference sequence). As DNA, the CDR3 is TGTGCCTGGAGCCTCGACTGGGAGACCCAGTACTTC. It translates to CAWSLDWETQYF.

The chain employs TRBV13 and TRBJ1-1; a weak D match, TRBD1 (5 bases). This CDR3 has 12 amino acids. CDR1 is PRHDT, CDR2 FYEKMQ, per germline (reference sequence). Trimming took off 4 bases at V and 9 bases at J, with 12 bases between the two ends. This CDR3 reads CASSSTRAKAFF. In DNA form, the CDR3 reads TGTGCCAGCAGCTCGACCAGGGCCAAAGCTTTCTTT.

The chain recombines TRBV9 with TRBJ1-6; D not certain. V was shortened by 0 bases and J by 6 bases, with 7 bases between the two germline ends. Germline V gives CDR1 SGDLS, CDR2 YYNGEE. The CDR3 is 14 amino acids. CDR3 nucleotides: TGTGCCAGCAGCGTAGCTACCGGTAATTCACCCCTCCACTTT. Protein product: CASSVATGNSPLHF.

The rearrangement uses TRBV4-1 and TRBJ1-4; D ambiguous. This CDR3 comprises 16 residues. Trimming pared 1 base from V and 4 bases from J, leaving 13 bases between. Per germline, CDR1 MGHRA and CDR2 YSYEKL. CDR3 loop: CASSQGERQYNEKLFF. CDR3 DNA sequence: TGCGCCAGCAGCCAAGGTGAGCGGCAGTATAATGAAAAACTGTTTTTT.

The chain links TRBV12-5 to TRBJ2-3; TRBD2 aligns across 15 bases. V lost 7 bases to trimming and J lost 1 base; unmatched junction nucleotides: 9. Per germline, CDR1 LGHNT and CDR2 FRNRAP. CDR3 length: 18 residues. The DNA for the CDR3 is TGTGCTAGTGCTTTAGGACTAGCGGGAGGGGTCGGCACAGATACGCAGTATTTT. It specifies CASALGLAGGVGTDTQYF. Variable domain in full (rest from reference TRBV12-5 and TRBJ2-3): DARVTQTPRHKVTEMGQEVTMRCQPILGHNTVFWYRQTMMQGLELLAYFRNRAPLDDSGMPKDRFSAEMPDATLATLKIQPSEPRDSAVYFCASALGLAGGVGTDTQYFGPGTRLTVL.

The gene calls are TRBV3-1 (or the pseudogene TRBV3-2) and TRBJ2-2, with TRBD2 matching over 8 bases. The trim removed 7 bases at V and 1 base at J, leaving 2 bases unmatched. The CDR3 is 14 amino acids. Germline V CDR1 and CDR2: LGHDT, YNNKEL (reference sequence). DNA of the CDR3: TGTGCCAGCAAGAGCGGGGGGAACACCGGGGAGCTGTTTTTT. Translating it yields CASKSGGNTGELFF.

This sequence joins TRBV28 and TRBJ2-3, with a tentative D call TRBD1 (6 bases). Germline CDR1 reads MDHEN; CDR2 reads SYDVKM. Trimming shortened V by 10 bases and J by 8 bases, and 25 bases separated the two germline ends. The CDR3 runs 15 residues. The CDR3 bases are TGTGCCACCCGGAGGACAGATACGCGTCTGGGTACGCAGTATTTT. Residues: CATRRTDTRLGTQYF.

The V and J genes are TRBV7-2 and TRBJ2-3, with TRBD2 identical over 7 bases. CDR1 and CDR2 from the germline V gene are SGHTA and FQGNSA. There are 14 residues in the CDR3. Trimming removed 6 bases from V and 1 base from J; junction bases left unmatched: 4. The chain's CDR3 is CASRPLAGTDTQYF. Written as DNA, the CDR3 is TGTGCCAGCAGGCCCCTAGCGGGCACAGATACGCAGTATTTT.

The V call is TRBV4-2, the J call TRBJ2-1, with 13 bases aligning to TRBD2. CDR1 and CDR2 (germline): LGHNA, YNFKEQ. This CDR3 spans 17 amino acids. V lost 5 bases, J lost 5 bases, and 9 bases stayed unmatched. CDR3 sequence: CASSYGTSGEYHNEQFF. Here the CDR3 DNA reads TGTGCCAGCAGCTATGGGACTAGCGGGGAATACCACAATGAGCAGTTCTTC.

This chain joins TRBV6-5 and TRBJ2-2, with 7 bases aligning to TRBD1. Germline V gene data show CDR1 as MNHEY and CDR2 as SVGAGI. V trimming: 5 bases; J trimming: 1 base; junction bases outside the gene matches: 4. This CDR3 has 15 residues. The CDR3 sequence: CASSPDRVNTGELFF. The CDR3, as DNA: TGTGCCAGCAGTCCCGACAGGGTGAACACCGGGGAGCTGTTTTTT.

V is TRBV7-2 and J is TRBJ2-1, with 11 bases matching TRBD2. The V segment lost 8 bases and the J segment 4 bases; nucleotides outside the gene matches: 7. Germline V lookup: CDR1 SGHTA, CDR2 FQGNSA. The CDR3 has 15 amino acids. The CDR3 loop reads CASGSSGGRYNEQFF. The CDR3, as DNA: TGTGCCAGCGGATCTAGCGGGGGGCGGTACAATGAGCAGTTCTTC.

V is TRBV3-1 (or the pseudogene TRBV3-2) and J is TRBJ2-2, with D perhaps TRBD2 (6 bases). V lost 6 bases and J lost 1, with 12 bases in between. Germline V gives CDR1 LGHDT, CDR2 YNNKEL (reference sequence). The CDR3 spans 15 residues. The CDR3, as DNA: TGTGCCAGCAGACTAAGCGGGTGGAACACCGGGGAGCTGTTTTTT. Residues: CASRLSGWNTGELFF.

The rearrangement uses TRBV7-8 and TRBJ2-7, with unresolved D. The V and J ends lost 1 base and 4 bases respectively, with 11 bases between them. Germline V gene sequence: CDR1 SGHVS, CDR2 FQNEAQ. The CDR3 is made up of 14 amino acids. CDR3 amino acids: CASSLEVDIYEQYF. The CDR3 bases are TGTGCCAGCAGCTTAGAGGTCGACATTTACGAGCAGTACTTC.

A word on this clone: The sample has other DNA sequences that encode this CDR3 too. The CDR3 here is CASRAGTGAYEQYF. CDR3 DNA: TGCGCCAGCAGGGCCGGGACAGGGGCCTACGAGCAGTACTTC. The chain joins TRBV5-1 to TRBJ2-7; TRBD1 matches at 10 bases. The germline V gene has CDR1 SGHRS and CDR2 YFSETQ. Unmatched junction bases numbered 4, after V lost 5 bases and J lost 2 bases. The CDR3 is made up of 14 amino acids.